This T cell receptor beta chain was identified during a study of blood T cell repertoires in COVID-19. The CDR3 is made up of 15 amino acids. Germline V gene sequence: CDR1 MNHEY, CDR2 SVGEGT. V trimming: 2 bases; J trimming: 2 bases; junction bases outside the gene matches: 6. The protocol was immunoSEQ multiplex PCR, while the TCRdb copy is restricted to in-frame clones and leaves out a portion. The sample yields approximately 360,000 clones, about 89% seen once. The sequencing sample was made of peripheral blood. V and J are TRBV6-2 or TRBV6-3 and TRBJ2-7, with 7 bases that match TRBD2. The source is a man between 35 and 55 years old with acute or convalescent COVID-19. The CDR3, as DNA: TGTGCCAGCAGTTACGGGGTGGGAGGGCCCTACGAGCAGTACTTC. Translated: CASSYGVGGPYEQYF.